These T cell receptor beta chains were read from a single sample in a study of identical twins. TCRdb reanalysed the 5' RACE reads using MiXCR and keeps one entry per CDR3 protein. The table lists some 320,000 distinct CDR3 sequences, roughly an eighth of them singletons. This sample also belongs to another study, concerning yellow fever vaccine responses in identical twins.

Material for sequencing was CD8+ T cells sorted from blood. The source is a woman aged 18-30 years in good health. Each CDR3 is given with its conserved first and last residue. D genes are given only for firm matches. Clone sizes are given selectively: once, few, many, or a class where the clone is expanded.

CDR3: CASSQGVGGGYGYTF; DNA: TGTGCCAGCAGCCAAGGTGTGGGGGGCGGCTATGGCTACACCTTC; V: TRBV3-1; D: NA; J: TRBJ1-2; size: NA
CDR3: CASSPFTGTDTQYF; DNA: TGTGCCAGCAGCCCGTTCACAGGGACAGATACGCAGTATTTT; V: TRBV14; D: NA; J: TRBJ2-3; size: NA
CDR3: CASSYGRLAYEQYF; DNA: TGTGCCAGCAGTTACGGGAGACTAGCCTACGAGCAGTACTTC; V: TRBV6-5; D: NA; J: TRBJ2-7; size: NA
CDR3: CASMRSTSGRTDTQYF; DNA: TGTGCCAGCATGAGATCGACTAGCGGGAGAACAGATACGCAGTATTTT; V: TRBV27; D: TRBD2; J: TRBJ2-3; size: once
CDR3: CASSNSGGAQTQYF; DNA: TGTGCCAGCAGTAATAGCGGGGGGGCGCAGACCCAGTACTTC; V: TRBV12-3/TRBV12-4; D: TRBD2; J: TRBJ2-5; size: NA
CDR3: CASTRAGGKGEQFF; DNA: TGTGCCAGCACCAGAGCGGGGGGGAAAGGTGAGCAGTTCTTC; V: TRBV7-9; D: TRBD2; J: TRBJ2-1; size: NA
CDR3: CASSQGLPQGSYEQYF; DNA: TGTGCCAGCAGCCAAGGCCTCCCTCAGGGCTCCTACGAGCAGTACTTC; V: TRBV3-1; D: NA; J: TRBJ2-7; size: NA
CDR3: CASSLAGTRNYNSPLHF; DNA: TGCGCCAGCAGCTTGGCCGGAACCAGGAACTATAATTCACCCCTCCACTTT; V: TRBV5-1; D: NA; J: TRBJ1-6; size: few
CDR3: CASSDGYSNQPQHF; DNA: TGTGCCAGCAGCGATGGGTATAGCAATCAGCCCCAGCATTTT; V: TRBV9; D: NA; J: TRBJ1-5; size: NA
CDR3: CASSPRASDSYEQYF; DNA: TGTGCCAGCAGTCCCCGGGCTAGCGACTCCTACGAGCAGTACTTC; V: TRBV27; D: NA; J: TRBJ2-7; size: NA
CDR3: CSARDRDSGANVLTF; DNA: TGCAGTGCCAGGGACAGAGATTCTGGGGCCAACGTCCTGACTTTC; V: TRBV20-1; D: TRBD1; J: TRBJ2-6; size: NA
CDR3: CASSEETNTGELFF; DNA: TGTGCCAGCAGTGAAGAGACCAACACCGGGGAGCTGTTTTTT; V: TRBV2; D: NA; J: TRBJ2-2; size: few
CDR3: CASSHLGLSTYSGANVLTF; DNA: TGCGCCAGCAGCCACTTGGGACTTTCCACCTACTCTGGGGCCAACGTCCTGACTTTC; V: TRBV4-1; D: NA; J: TRBJ2-6; size: few
CDR3: CASSPGATQYF; DNA: TGTGCCAGCTCACCGGGCGCCACCCAGTACTTC; V: TRBV18; D: NA; J: TRBJ2-5; size: NA
CDR3: CASSDRGRRFYNEQFF; DNA: TGTGCCAGCAGTGACAGGGGGCGCAGATTCTACAATGAGCAGTTCTTC; V: TRBV2; D: TRBD1; J: TRBJ2-1; size: NA
CDR3: CASSARGGNYEQYF; DNA: TGTGCCAGCAGCGCTCGGGGGGGAAACTACGAGCAGTACTTC; V: TRBV9; D: TRBD2; J: TRBJ2-7; size: NA
CDR3: CSARDYSGGAAYNEQFF; DNA: TGCAGTGCTAGAGATTATAGCGGGGGGGCCGCCTACAATGAGCAGTTCTTC; V: TRBV20-1; D: TRBD2; J: TRBJ2-1; size: NA
CDR3: CASRSGTGSSYEQYF; DNA: TGTGCCAGCAGATCCGGGACAGGGAGCTCCTACGAGCAGTACTTC; V: TRBV2; D: TRBD1; J: TRBJ2-7; size: few
CDR3: CASSQTGVGRTDTQYF; DNA: TGCGCCAGCAGCCAAACAGGGGTAGGGCGCACAGATACGCAGTATTTT; V: TRBV4-1; D: TRBD1; J: TRBJ2-3; size: many
CDR3: CASSLGLAGAPNTGELFF; DNA: TGTGCCAGCAGCCTGGGACTAGCGGGAGCCCCGAACACCGGGGAGCTGTTTTTT; V: TRBV11-2; D: TRBD2; J: TRBJ2-2; size: few
CDR3: CASSQERTVTMSQFF; DNA: TGCGCCAGCAGCCAAGAAAGGACCGTAACAATGAGCCAGTTCTTC; V: TRBV4-1; D: NA; J: TRBJ2-1; size: few